This TCR beta chain was recorded in a study of blood T cell repertoires in COVID-19. Study in general: Sample material is recorded as cDNA or gDNA derived from T cells, B-cell-depleted T cells, or PBMCs.

Measured with immunoSEQ multiplex PCR; TCRdb has only the in-frame clones, and not every one. Of 55,000 to 75,000 clones detected, more than 75% appear once; the ten largest clones hold 8.3%. The germline CDR1 and CDR2 sequences are MNHNY and SVGAGI (reference sequence). The CDR3 covers 13 residues. V was clipped by 8 bases and J by 5 bases, with 13 bases between them. The clonotype originates from a man between 50 and 59 years old with active COVID-19. The chain is built from TRBV6-6 and TRBJ1-5; D possibly corresponds to TRBD1 (5 bases). The sample comprised peripheral blood. Here the CDR3 reads CASRTTDYQPQHF. For the CDR3, the DNA is TGTGCCAGCCGTACGACAGATTATCAGCCCCAGCATTTT.